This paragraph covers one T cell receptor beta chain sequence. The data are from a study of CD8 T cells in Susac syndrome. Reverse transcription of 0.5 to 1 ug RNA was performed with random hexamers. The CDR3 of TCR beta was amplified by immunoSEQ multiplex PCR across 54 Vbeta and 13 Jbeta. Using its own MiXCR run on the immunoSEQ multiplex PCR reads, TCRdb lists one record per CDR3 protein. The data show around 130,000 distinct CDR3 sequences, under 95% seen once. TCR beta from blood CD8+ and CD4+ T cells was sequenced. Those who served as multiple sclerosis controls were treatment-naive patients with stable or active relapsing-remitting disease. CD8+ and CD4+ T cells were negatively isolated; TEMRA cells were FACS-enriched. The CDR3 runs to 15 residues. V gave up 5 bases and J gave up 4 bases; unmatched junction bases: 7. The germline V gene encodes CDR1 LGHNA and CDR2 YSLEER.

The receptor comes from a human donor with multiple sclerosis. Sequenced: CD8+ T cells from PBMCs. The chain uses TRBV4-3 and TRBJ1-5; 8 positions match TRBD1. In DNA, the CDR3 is TGCGCCAGCAGCTCAAACCAGGGGGCAAATCAGCCCCAGCATTTT. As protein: CASSSNQGANQPQHF.